These T cell receptor beta chains were read from a single sample in a study of vaccination effects on CD4 cells after COVID-19. Their target antigens are unknown. The method was immunoSEQ multiplex PCR; TCRdb's version includes in-frame clones alone and lacks a portion of them. The table lists about 58,000 clones, roughly 80% of them singletons. The sequencing used CD4+ T cells from PBMCs cultured without peptide, collected before COVID-19 vaccination. Source of these receptors: a human donor who received a COVID-19 vaccine. CDR3s include the opening cysteine and the closing phenylalanine or tryptophan. A D gene is named only where the DNA matches it firmly. Size tells how often a clone was seen (once, few, many) or the class of an expanded clone, and some rows leave it out.

clone size,D gene,J gene,V gene,CDR3 protein,CDR3 DNA
.,.,TRBJ1-5,TRBV6-5,CASSPDSSVRPQHF,TGTGCCAGCAGCCCCGACAGTAGTGTACGGCCCCAGCATTTT
.,.,TRBJ1-1,TRBV30,CAWSVGGNTEAFF,TGTGCCTGGAGTGTAGGGGGAAATACTGAAGCTTTCTTT
.,.,TRBJ2-5,TRBV5-1,CASSPLDQGRPETQYF,TGCGCCAGCAGTCCCCTTGACCAGGGACGCCCTGAGACCCAGTACTTC
.,.,TRBJ2-2,TRBV7-9,CASSGIPGSAKTGELFF,TGTGCCAGCAGCGGTATTCCGGGATCTGCCAAGACCGGGGAGCTGTTTTTT
.,.,TRBJ1-2,TRBV5-1,CASSLFGGDLGGYTF,TGCGCCAGCAGCTTGTTCGGTGGGGACTTGGGAGGCTACACCTTC
.,TRBD2,TRBJ2-3,TRBV18,CASSPRPSGGPTDTQYF,TGTGCCAGCTCACCAAGGCCTAGCGGGGGGCCCACAGATACGCAGTATTTT
.,.,TRBJ1-6,TRBV9,CASSPREDGSPLHF,TGTGCCAGCAGCCCCCGCGAGGACGGTTCACCCCTCCACTTT
.,TRBD1,TRBJ2-3,TRBV5-4,CASSPDRGTSTDTQYF,TGTGCCAGCAGCCCGGACAGGGGGACTAGCACAGATACGCAGTATTTT
.,.,TRBJ2-1,TRBV11-3,CASSLFREEEQFF,TGTGCCAGCAGCTTATTCCGGGAAGAAGAGCAGTTCTTC
few,.,TRBJ2-2,TRBV4-3,CASSRQPNTGELFF,TGCGCCAGCAGCCGACAGCCGAACACCGGGGAGCTGTTTTTT
few,.,TRBJ1-5,TRBV7-2,CASSITGTGNQPQHF,TGTGCCAGCAGCATTACAGGGACGGGAAATCAGCCCCAGCATTTT
.,TRBD1,TRBJ1-1,TRBV12-5,CASGSRPGGTLSEAFF,TGTGCTAGTGGTTCTCGCCCAGGGGGCACGCTCTCTGAAGCTTTCTTT
.,TRBD1,TRBJ1-3,TRBV3-1/TRBV3-2,CASTEGQGAGNTIYF,TGTGCCAGCACCGAGGGACAGGGCGCTGGAAACACCATATATTTT
.,.,TRBJ2-3,TRBV27,CASGPRHPSTDTQYF,TGTGCCAGCGGACCTCGACACCCGAGCACAGATACGCAGTATTTT
.,.,TRBJ1-5,TRBV7-2,CASSLAWQRSNQPQHF,TGTGCCAGCAGCTTAGCATGGCAGCGGAGCAATCAGCCCCAGCATTTT
few,.,TRBJ1-4,TRBV2,CASRGIGLNEKLFF,TGTGCCAGCAGGGGGATAGGGTTGAATGAAAAACTGTTTTTT
.,TRBD1,TRBJ2-5,TRBV19,CASSAPGQGKETQYF,TGTGCCAGTAGTGCCCCGGGACAGGGGAAGGAGACCCAGTACTTC
.,TRBD1,TRBJ1-1,TRBV18,CASSRAGGNTEAFF,TGTGCCAGCTCACGGGCAGGGGGGAACACTGAAGCTTTCTTT
.,.,TRBJ1-6,TRBV4-3,CASSQVHTTGLNSPLHF,TGCGCCAGCAGCCAAGTTCACACCACAGGGCTTAATTCACCCCTCCACTTT
.,TRBD1,TRBJ1-4,TRBV7-9,CASSPGTETNEKLFF,TGTGCCAGCAGCCCTGGGACAGAAACAAATGAAAAACTGTTTTTT
.,.,TRBJ1-1,TRBV9,CASSRVFGEAFF,TGTGCCAGCAGCAGGGTTTTTGGTGAAGCTTTCTTT
.,TRBD2,TRBJ2-1,TRBV5-1,CASSPGLAVYNEQFF,TGCGCCAGCTCCCCGGGACTAGCGGTATACAATGAGCAGTTCTTC
.,TRBD1,TRBJ1-2,TRBV5-1,CASSLKTGQVYGYTF,TGCGCCAGCAGTCTTAAAACCGGACAGGTCTATGGCTACACCTTC
few,.,TRBJ1-2,TRBV2,CASSESALGYTF,TGTGCCAGCAGTGAGTCAGCTTTAGGCTACACCTTC
.,.,TRBJ2-1,TRBV7-9,CASSRLGYKFF,TGTGCCAGCAGCCGATTAGGTTACAAGTTCTTC
.,TRBD1,TRBJ2-6,TRBV2,CASTPDRSGANVLTF,TGTGCCAGCACTCCGGACAGGTCTGGGGCCAACGTCCTGACTTTC
few,TRBD1,TRBJ1-3,TRBV9,CASTRTGGNTIYF,TGTGCCAGCACCCGGACAGGTGGAAACACCATATATTTT
.,.,TRBJ1-2,TRBV3-1/TRBV3-2,CASSQDPLYGYTF,TGTGCCAGCAGCCAGGATCCGTTATATGGCTACACCTTC
few,.,TRBJ1-2,TRBV5-1,CASSLDSQISGRGYTF,TGCGCCAGCAGCTTGGATTCACAGATTTCAGGGCGCGGCTACACCTTC
.,.,TRBJ1-5,TRBV18,CASSPTGPGNQPQHF,TGTGCCAGCTCACCCACGGGGCCGGGCAATCAGCCCCAGCATTTT
.,TRBD1,TRBJ2-1,TRBV18,CASSPLRDRDYNEQFF,TGTGCCAGCTCACCACTCAGGGACAGGGATTACAATGAGCAGTTCTTC
.,.,TRBJ2-1,TRBV6-6,CASSYSSTSQGNEQFF,TGTGCCAGCAGTTACTCGAGCACTAGCCAGGGTAATGAGCAGTTCTTC
.,.,TRBJ2-3,TRBV10-1,CASSRTARTDTQYF,TGCGCCAGCAGCCGGACAGCGAGGACAGATACGCAGTATTTT
few,.,TRBJ2-5,TRBV6-1,CASSEDRGWSRETQYF,TGTGCCAGCAGTGAAGATAGGGGTTGGAGCAGAGAGACCCAGTACTTC
.,.,TRBJ2-5,TRBV18,CASSPPSGLKTQYF,TGTGCCAGCTCACCACCATCTGGGTTAAAGACCCAGTACTTC
.,.,TRBJ2-3,TRBV7-2,CASSLDRIVYTDTQYF,TGTGCCAGCAGCTTAGACAGGATAGTTTACACAGATACGCAGTATTTT
.,.,TRBJ2-1,TRBV3-1/TRBV3-2,CASSQNGYNEQFF,TGTGCCAGCAGCCAAAATGGATACAATGAGCAGTTCTTC
once,TRBD1,TRBJ2-5,TRBV5-1,CASSINPTGGGETQYF,TGCGCCAGCAGCATAAATCCGACAGGGGGCGGGGAGACCCAGTACTTC
.,TRBD2,TRBJ2-3,TRBV5-1,CASSLPTSGDTQYF,TGCGCCAGCAGCTTGCCCACTAGCGGAGATACGCAGTATTTT
.,TRBD1,TRBJ1-4,TRBV28,CASSPLGQGNEKLFF,TGTGCCAGCAGTCCTCTGGGACAGGGTAATGAAAAACTGTTTTTT
once,TRBD2,TRBJ2-1,TRBV2,CASSENSGDYNEQFF,TGTGCCAGCAGTGAAAATAGCGGGGACTACAATGAGCAGTTCTTC
.,.,TRBJ1-3,TRBV6-2/TRBV6-3,CASSRGTGSGNTIYF,TGTGCCAGCAGTCGAGGGACGGGATCTGGAAACACCATATATTTT
.,.,TRBJ1-2,TRBV6-2/TRBV6-3,CASSRTDNYGYTF,TGTGCCAGCAGCCGGACGGATAACTATGGCTACACCTTC
.,.,TRBJ1-2,TRBV2,CASSEDSHSLGYTF,TGTGCCAGCAGTGAGGACAGCCATTCTCTCGGCTACACCTTC
.,.,TRBJ2-2,TRBV21-1,CASSRPGTPRGTGELFF,TGTGCCAGCAGCAGACCCGGGACGCCGAGGGGCACCGGGGAGCTGTTTTTT